This T cell receptor beta chain was found in a study of T-cell reconstitution after alpha-beta-depleted transplantation in children. Study-level findings and limits: Surviving recipient T cells and intrathymic progenitors accounted for some patients' high TCRbeta diversity at day 60. By one year post-transplant, T-cell counts and diversity largely arose from T cells that were newly produced.

CDR3 length: 15 amino acids. J lost 7 bases, V lost 4 bases, and 7 bases had no gene match. About this clonotype itself: Its antigen is not identified.

For TCRbeta, the library was prepared with unique molecular identifiers. Via MiXCR, TCRdb re-called the PCR reads, giving one row per CDR3 protein. In the table there are approximately 400,000 distinct CDR3 sequences, around 16% of which are singletons. The input for sequencing was PBMCs, mostly from graft donor cells, taken 360 days after TCRalphabeta/CD19-depleted stem cell transplant. V is TRBV12-3 or TRBV12-4 and J is TRBJ2-3; 11 bases line up with TRBD2. This receptor was identified in a boy less than two years old who had a stem cell transplant for Wiskott-Aldrich syndrome, so the T cells may come from the graft donor. The CDR3 nucleotides read TGTGCCAGCAGTTCTAGCGGGAGGCTCCACTATACGCAGTATTTT. Translated, it gives CASSSSGRLHYTQYF.